This entry is about one TCR beta chain. Antigen unknown. These data originate in a study of long-term antiretroviral therapy in people with HIV. Broader study findings: Relative to transplant donor controls, diversity remained lower despite increasing after ART.

Survey level was the resolution at which the v3.0 immunoSEQ assay ran. Profiled with immunoSEQ multiplex PCR; TCRdb holds only in-frame clones, not every one. The sample carries some 23,000 clones, around three quarters recorded once. This TCR was sampled from a woman in her thirties or forties with HIV. Sequencing was performed on unsorted PBMCs, taken 1.1 years before starting antiretroviral therapy.

CDR3 protein: CAISEQGPGGGYTF. The CDR3 nucleotides read TGTGCCATCAGTGAGCAGGGGCCAGGAGGCGGCTACACCTTC. The chain joins TRBV10-3 to TRBJ1-2; D possibly corresponds to TRBD1 (6 bases). V was shortened by 2 bases and J by 8 bases, with 15 bases between the two germline ends. The CDR3 has 14 residues. CDR1 and CDR2 from the germline V gene are ENHRY and SYGVKD.